A single sample is the source of the 5 T cell receptor beta chains below, sequenced in a study of Ad26.COV2.S vaccination and SARS-CoV-2 variants. Stated treatment: around 19 received Ad26.COV2.S at low or high dose, single or two shots; a few received placebo; per-sample allocation not given. Sampling happened 63 days after the first vaccine or placebo injection. Here immunoSEQ multiplex PCR was the method, and the copy in TCRdb shows in-frame clones only, minus some. The profile shows roughly 700,000 clones, about 90% of them singletons. Sequences were derived from peripheral blood, sampled in a trial of Ad26.COV2.S vaccine versus placebo. The source is a person aged 18-60 years who received the Ad26.COV2.S COVID-19 vaccine or a placebo.

The chain recombines TRBV10-3 with TRBJ1-1; D ambiguous. V was pared by 3 bases and J by 8 bases, with 16 bases between. The germline V gene encodes CDR1 ENHRY and CDR2 SYGVKD. The CDR3 runs 14 residues. The CDR3 loop reads CAISDPPEGVEAFF. The CDR3 DNA reads as TGTGCCATCAGTGATCCCCCGGAGGGAGTGGAAGCTTTCTTT.

The V gene is TRBV2, the J gene TRBJ1-2; the D is unclear. Germline V gives CDR1 SNHLY, CDR2 FYNNEI. The V and J ends lost 5 bases and 0 bases respectively, with 10 bases between them. The CDR3 is made up of 14 amino acids. CDR3: CASSHKRANYGYTF. CDR3 coding DNA: TGTGCCAGCAGTCATAAGAGGGCTAACTATGGCTACACCTTC.

This clone was observed once. This chain connects TRBV5-6 to TRBJ1-5, with TRBD1 as a possible D gene (5 bases). The CDR3 runs 15 residues. V lost 4 bases, J lost 2 bases, and 13 bases lay in between. The germline V gene has CDR1 SGHDT and CDR2 YYEEEE. CDR3: CASSLGTGGNQPQHF. Written as DNA, the CDR3 is TGTGCCAGCAGCCTCGGGACGGGGGGCAATCAGCCCCAGCATTTT.

On this clone: This specimen includes other DNA sequences encoding the same CDR3. The CDR3, as DNA: TGTGCCAGCAGCCCTAGCACAGATACGCAGTATTTT. Protein sequence: CASSPSTDTQYF. This sequence joins TRBV7-9 and TRBJ2-3, with no clear D. This CDR3 region has 12 residues. The germline CDR1 and CDR2 sequences are SEHNR and FQNEAQ (reference sequence). V lost 5 bases and J 0 bases, leaving 3 bases between the germline ends.

The chain has TRBV7-9 and TRBJ2-5; 11 nucleotides line up with TRBD1. J lost 0 bases, V lost 1 base, and 1 base had no gene match. The CDR3 consists of 16 residues. CDR1 and CDR2 (germline): SEHNR, FQNEAQ (reference sequence). The CDR3, as DNA: TGTGCCAGCAGCTTAGGGGACAGGGGGTACCAAGAGACCCAGTACTTC. The encoded protein is CASSLGDRGYQETQYF.